What follows are 3 T cell receptor beta chains derived from one specimen sequenced in a study of lung T cells in sarcoidosis with Löfgren's syndrome. Each CDR3 protein is one row after TCRdb ran MiXCR on the reads. Among just over 400 distinct CDR3 sequences listed, roughly a quarter were seen once. The sequenced sample consisted of CD4+ T cells from bronchoalveolar lavage. The receptors shown here come from a human donor with sarcoidosis (Löfgren's syndrome or another form), or a control subject (not recorded which).

This clonotype is termed large. The CDR3 is CSAADRYEQYF. CDR3 coding DNA: TGCAGTGCTGCGGACCGCTACGAGCAGTACTTC. The rearrangement uses TRBV20-1 and TRBJ2-7; D not resolved. Germline CDR1 DFQATT, CDR2 SNEGSKA (reference sequence). The CDR3 consists of 11 residues. The V end lost 5 bases, the J end lost 3 bases, and 8 bases lay between the germline ends.

This clonotype counts as medium-sized. V is TRBV3-1 and J is TRBJ1-6; TRBD1 is a possible D gene (5 bases). Germline V lookup: CDR1 LGHDT, CDR2 YNNKEL (reference sequence). The CDR3 runs to 14 residues. The ends were cut back, 0 bases at V and 13 bases at J, with 13 bases in the middle. The CDR3 region is CASSQDGYEGPLHF. CDR3 nucleotides: TGTGCCAGCAGCCAAGATGGATACGAGGGGCCCCTCCACTTT. Full variable domain (outside the CDR3, taken from reference TRBV3-1 and TRBJ1-6): DTAVSQTPKYLVTQMGNDKSIKCEQNLGHDTMYWYKQDSKKFLKIMFSYNNKELIINETVPNRFSPKSPDKAHLNLHINSLELGDSAVYFCASSQDGYEGPLHFGNGTRLTVT.

The chain recombines TRBV20-1 with TRBJ1-1; D is unresolved. Trimming took 0 bases from V and 4 from J, leaving 12 bases between them. Germline values: CDR1 DFQATT, CDR2 SNEGSKA (reference sequence). The CDR3 loop spans 14 amino acids. The CDR3 DNA sequence: TGCAGTGCTAGAGAGGGCGGATCGGGCACTGAAGCTTTCTTT. Translated: CSAREGGSGTEAFF.